The 10 T cell receptor beta chains below were found in one sample sequenced in a study of response to subunit inactivated influenza vaccine. TCRdb fed the RT-PCR reads into MiXCR, producing one record per CDR3 protein. Of roughly 700,000 distinct CDR3 sequences in the sample, about 15% are singletons; the top ten hold 5.5% to 7%. The sequencing used PBMCs from blood, collected roughly 15 days before vaccination. Receptors originate from a man aged 50-60 years who received an inactivated influenza vaccine.

The chain joins TRBV5-1 to TRBJ2-7; TRBD2 agrees at 9 bases. This CDR3 comprises 15 residues. V shed 4 bases, J shed 0 bases, and the junction held 5 bases outside the gene matches. Per germline, CDR1 SGHRS and CDR2 YFSETQ. The CDR3 nucleotides read TGCGCCAGCAGCCGACTAGCGGACAGCTCCTACGAGCAGTACTTC. It codes for CASSRLADSSYEQYF.

This clonotype was detected many times. The V call is TRBV30, the J call TRBJ1-5; D gene uncertain. Trimming pared 2 bases from V and 2 bases from J, leaving 19 bases between. The CDR3 has 17 residues. The germline CDR1 and CDR2 sequences are GTSNPN and SVGIG (reference sequence). DNA of the CDR3: TGTGCCTGGAGTCGGAGCAGAACACATAAGGGCAATCAGCCCCAGCATTTT. Protein: CAWSRSRTHKGNQPQHF.

In its sample, this clonotype was seen many times. The genes are TRBV5-1 and TRBJ2-1; 10 bases are a match to TRBD1. Germline CDR1 SGHRS, CDR2 YFSETQ. Losses at the gene ends were 1 base for V and 5 bases for J; bases not matched to a gene: 6. The CDR3 runs 16 residues. The CDR3 region has the DNA TGCGCCAGCAGCTTGACCGGGACAGGGGCTAACAATGAGCAGTTCTTC. Translation gives CASSLTGTGANNEQFF.

The chain links TRBV24-1 to TRBJ1-4, with a possible D match to TRBD1 (6 bases). Trimming took off 5 bases at V and 5 bases at J, with 11 bases between the two ends. CDR3 length equals 14 residues. Germline V gene lookup returns CDR1 KGHDR and CDR2 SFDVKD. The chain's CDR3 is CATSAAGENEKLFF. The CDR3 region has the DNA TGTGCCACCAGTGCTGCAGGGGAAAATGAAAAACTGTTTTTT.

The J gene is TRBJ2-7, the V gene TRBV9; 15 nucleotides match TRBD2. Germline V gene lookup returns CDR1 SGDLS and CDR2 YYNGEE. CDR3 length equals 18 residues. Unmatched junction bases numbered 8, after V lost 4 bases and J lost 0 bases. The CDR3 spells CASSTGLAGGHRSYEQYF. As DNA, the CDR3 is TGTGCCAGCAGCACTGGACTAGCGGGGGGGCATCGCTCCTACGAGCAGTACTTC.

The rearrangement joins TRBV2 to TRBJ2-1, with a possible D match to TRBD2 (5 bases). CDR1 is SNHLY, CDR2 FYNNEI, per germline. The CDR3 is 13 residues long. Trimming cost V 8 bases and J 6 bases, with 14 bases left between them. The CDR3 spells CASEDDAGNEQFF. As DNA, the CDR3 is TGTGCCAGCGAGGATGACGCGGGCAATGAGCAGTTCTTC. Together with reference TRBV2 and TRBJ2-1, the CDR3 gives the full variable domain: EPEVTQTPSHQVTQMGQEVILRCVPISNHLYFYWYRQILGQKVEFLVSFYNNEISEKSEIFDDQFSVERPDGSNFTLKIRSTKLEDSAMYFCASEDDAGNEQFFGPGTRLTVL.

V is TRBV7-2 and J is TRBJ1-5; D remains unclear. The V gene lost 5 bases and the J gene lost 3 bases, with 17 bases spanning the gap. The CDR3 runs to 16 residues. Per germline, CDR1 SGHTA and CDR2 FQGNSA. In nucleotides, the CDR3 is TGTGCCAGCAGCCAGACTGGGTACACCGCCAATCAGCCCCAGCATTTT. This sequence encodes CASSQTGYTANQPQHF.

This clonotype was counted only a few times. The chain has TRBV19 and TRBJ2-1, with TRBD2 identical over 8 bases. The germline V gene has CDR1 LNHDA and CDR2 SQIVND (reference sequence). V lost 3 bases and J lost 7; bases outside the gene matches: 8. This CDR3 comprises 15 residues. This CDR3 reads CASSMGAGVGNEQFF. Here the CDR3 DNA reads TGTGCCAGTAGTATGGGAGCGGGAGTTGGTAATGAGCAGTTCTTC.

V gene TRBV7-2 combines with J gene TRBJ1-4, with D unclear. Trimming took off 0 bases at V and 8 bases at J, with 10 bases between the two ends. Germline loops: CDR1 SGHTA, CDR2 FQGNSA. This CDR3 is built from 14 residues. The chain's CDR3 is CASSLAPVGEKLFF. CDR3 nucleotides: TGTGCCAGCAGCTTAGCGCCCGTTGGGGAAAAACTGTTTTTT.

The V call is TRBV29-1, the J call TRBJ2-2, with 8 bases aligning to TRBD1. Germline assignment: CDR1 SQVTM and CDR2 ANQGSEA. This CDR3 is built from 18 residues. V trimming: 3 bases; J trimming: 5 bases; junction bases outside the gene matches: 17. CDR3 nucleotides: TGCAGCGTTGAGAGGAGAGAAGGACAGGGAAGAGGGACCGGGGAGCTGTTTTTT. This codes for CSVERREGQGRGTGELFF.